The clone carrying this T cell receptor beta chain was counted many times. Its antigen is unknown. This sample is part of a study of OX40 agonist ivuxolimab in advanced cancers. The overall study: Each dose-escalation patient presented with hepatocellular carcinoma, melanoma, renal cell or head and neck cancer. Study results and caveats: Nonresponders included some who also had low normalized T-cell clonal expansion.

CDR3 length: 13 amino acids. Germline V gene sequence: CDR1 SGHDN, CDR2 FVKESK. V gave up 4 bases and J gave up 9 bases, with 10 bases separating them. Sequencing used immunoSEQ multiplex PCR; TCRdb keeps in-frame clones, though not all of them. The sample has 75,000 to 80,000 clones; nearly 85% are singletons. The V call is TRBV14, the J call TRBJ1-6; D remains unclear. The starting material was CD4+ or CD8+ T cells sorted from blood, obtained in a trial of the OX40 agonist ivuxolimab. This TCR was sampled from an adult with an advanced solid tumor such as melanoma, head and neck, liver or kidney cancer. The CDR3 here is CASSLSVGSPLHF. The DNA of the CDR3 is TGTGCCAGCAGCCTCTCGGTGGGTTCACCCCTCCACTTT.